This T cell receptor beta chain was profiled in a study of blood T cell repertoires in COVID-19 (TCRdb year 2020). Looking at the study overall: The collaborator samples originated in the United States, Italy and Spain and spanned the acute and convalescent phases of COVID-19. The prospective study material was composed of cDNA or gDNA derived from T cells, B-cell-depleted T cells, or PBMCs. The samples were drawn from the first 160 participants of the ongoing ImmuneRACE study and from about 1,200 subjects provided by 6 global collaborators. The dataset comprised deeply sampled blood TCRbeta repertoires from subjects exposed to, actively infected with, or recovered from COVID-19. The sample metadata nearly always contained a de-identified subject ID, COVID-19 status, age in years and sex. HLA class I and class II types, where available, came from metadata supplied by the sample provider rather than from assay-based typing. The repertoires were released in a freely available public database meant as a resource for research on the immune response to SARS-CoV-2. Results the study describes overall, beyond this receptor: Clinical and demographic metadata were provided uncurated, with the amount varying by source and participant.

Points on this clone: This receptor's antigen is unknown. No clone much larger than this one lies a single base away; base qualities are absent.

The immunoSEQ Assay, a bias-controlled multiplex PCR, was used to amplify TCRbeta CDR3 regions from genomic DNA. The source study handled its data this way. Within the assay, amplification of reference gene primers was used to estimate how many nucleated cells each sample contained. To quantify the absolute abundance of each unique TCRbeta CDR3 rearrangement, sequence reads were collapsed and filtered. Productive Simpson clonality was computed per sample as the square root of Simpson's diversity index over productive rearrangements. TCRdb re-hosts the immuneACCESS table, in-frame sequences only. Its copies lack some clones; in the studies checked, an unresolved V gene accounts for under half of them, and the cause for the rest is not known. For V, J and clone size, that table is used; D and trimming come from the DNA. The sample table records 65,000 to 80,000 clones; around 90% of these occur just once. Approximately 4.2% of the sample comes from the top ten.

Whole blood was collected in K2EDTA tubes by collaborating institutions according to the institutions' own protocols. Collaborator samples were shipped for TCRbeta analysis as frozen whole blood, isolated PBMCs, or DNA extracted from either sample type. Looking up the germline V gene yields CDR1 ENHRY and CDR2 SYGVKD. Counted from cysteine to phenylalanine, this CDR3 has 14 amino acids. Here the CDR3 DNA is all that survives: 42 bases in frame from base 1. After removal of 6 bases from V and 5 bases from J, the junction retains 7 bases not matched to a gene. This clonotype was obtained from a man aged 45-65 years with active COVID-19. Source material: peripheral blood. Recombination connected TRBV10-3 to TRBJ1-2; the junction holds 9 bases that match TRBD1. The nucleotide sequence is TGTGCCATCAGCACAGGGGGCCAGATTTATGGCTACACCTTC. Its protein product is CAISTGGQIYGYTF.